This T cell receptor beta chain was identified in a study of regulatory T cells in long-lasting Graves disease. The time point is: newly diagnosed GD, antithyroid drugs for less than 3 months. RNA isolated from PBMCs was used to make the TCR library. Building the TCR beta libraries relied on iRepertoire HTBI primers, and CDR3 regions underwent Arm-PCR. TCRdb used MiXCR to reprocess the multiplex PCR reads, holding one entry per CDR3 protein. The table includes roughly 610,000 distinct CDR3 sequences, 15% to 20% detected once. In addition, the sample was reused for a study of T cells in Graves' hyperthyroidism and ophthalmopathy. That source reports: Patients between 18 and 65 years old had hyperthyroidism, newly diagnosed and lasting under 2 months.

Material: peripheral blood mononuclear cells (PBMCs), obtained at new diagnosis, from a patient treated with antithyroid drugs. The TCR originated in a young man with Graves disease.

The CDR3 DNA reads as TGTGCCAGTAGTATAGGTCACAGCAGTAGCGAAGCTTTCTTT. It encodes CASSIGHSSSEAFF. The rearrangement uses TRBV19 and TRBJ1-1, with D unclear. Germline V gene sequence: CDR1 LNHDA, CDR2 SQIVND (reference sequence). Trimming left V 1 base short and J 8 bases short, with 14 bases between. This CDR3 is 14 amino acids long.